The T cell receptor (beta chain) described here comes from a study of shared clonotypes between healthy human individuals (dated by TCRdb to 2020 to 2022). As for the study more broadly: A few men and a couple of women, aged 18 to 49 years, made up the cohort. Different laboratories and diverse techniques were used to prepare libraries and sequence TCR repertoires, to increase sequencing depth and limit assay-specific biases. To estimate repertoire size and how much clonotypes are shared between individuals, the study performed deep sequencing of blood TCR repertoires from roughly five healthy adults. Leukapheresis yielded between about 0.94 and 10 billion PBMCs per donor. For each donor, three plates each were used for CD4 naive and CD4 memory, two plates were used for CD8 naive, and one plate was used for CD8 memory.

The donors were healthy, HIV-negative adults who had no recently reported acute infections or vaccinations. Every donor was a Caucasian adult living in Nashville, Tennessee, USA. CD4+ T cells were enriched through magnetic negative selection, after which naive cells were positively selected on CD45RA and the remaining negative fraction served as the memory subset. Blood was obtained by leukapheresis, after which PBMCs were separated by Ficoll-Histopaque density gradient centrifugation and cryopreserved in liquid nitrogen vapor phase. Purity and quantity of every magnetically sorted T cell population were checked by analytical flow cytometry. Genomic DNA was isolated from each sorted fraction and quantified by UV absorbance on a Nanodrop 2000c. Notes on this clone: No antigen is known for it. No much larger clone is present one base from it, and per-base qualities are unavailable.

General findings and caveats noted by the study authors: Across a few donors, about 4.5% of naive CD4, roughly 3.5% of naive CD8, 2% to 2.5% of memory CD4, and under 0.45% of memory CD8 clonotypes were shared. Naive subsets generally had larger estimated clonotype richness than memory subsets. Pairwise subsampling led to the expectation that sequencing depth would affect the degree of clonotype sharing among donors. The genetic and exposure-history diversity represented was limited by the small number of donors. Sampling was restricted to blood, and TCR repertoires in tissue are likely to differ from TCR repertoires in blood. Rarefaction of sorted-subset datasets indicated incomplete sequencing despite the large sequencing depth. Compared with non-shared clonotypes, the clonotypes found in all four sorted-subset donors had higher generation probabilities.

Using the deep immunoSEQ assay, multiplex PCR amplified TCR CDR3 regions from genomic DNA. Extracted genomic DNA from each cell subset was distributed evenly across all wells of several immunoSEQ 96-well plates, and each plate was treated as a replicate. For sorted subsets, each replicate PCR was loaded with 150 to 250 ng genomic DNA, equivalent to some 31,000 T cell genomes. Purified libraries were measured with a Qubit 3.0 fluorometer, size-checked on a Bioanalyzer 2100, and measured again with the KAPA Library Quantification kit. Each immunoSEQ 96-well plate was sequenced on its own single-read 150-cycle Illumina NextSeq 550 flow cell. The study's processing was this. Because the immunoSEQ output included only junctional sequences and no quality scores, the filtering could not be the same as the filtering used for full-length reads. Sequences were annotated with PyIR, a Python wrapper for IgBLAST v1.9, and V/J genes and CDR3 were assigned using IMGT germline references. Reads were filtered out if the reads had weak V/J assignments (E-value above 1e-6), no CDR3, stop codons, out-of-frame junctions, or ambiguous translated residues. A V3J clonotype was defined by an identical inferred V gene, J gene, and CDR3 amino acid sequence. Percentage overlap between repertoires was calculated by dividing the number of shared unique clonotypes by the size of the smaller repertoire. Repertoire richness was assessed with RTK rarefaction, the Chao1 estimator, and Recon v2.1 estimates of unobserved clonotypes. For all TCRbeta clonotypes obtained by the gDNA method from a few donors, generation probabilities were computed with OLGA. TCRdb retrieved this table from immuneACCESS and kept in-frame rearrangements only. Not all clones are present; in checked studies, unresolved V genes account for under half, and no reason is known for the remainder. That table furnishes V, J and clone size, whereas the DNA furnished D and trimming. The sample yields under 1,100,000 clones; around 74% were counted once. The ten largest clones represent 1.4% of the sample.

Looking up the germline V gene yields CDR1 MGHRA and CDR2 YSYEKL. Deletion took 0 bases off V and 7 bases off J, with a span of 21 bases between the germline ends. There are 17 amino acids in the CDR3, from cysteine to phenylalanine inclusive. Left in the record is the CDR3 DNA by itself, 51 bases read in frame from the first base. The V and J segments used are TRBV4-1 and TRBJ1-1; TRBD1 might be the D gene, on 6 matching bases. What was sequenced was memory CD4+ T cells sorted from blood. In the paper's terms, the cell subset or site label means: CD45RA-negative fraction. The TCR was taken from a man younger than 35 in good health. This receptor carries the CDR3 CASSQDSPGTNFYEAFF. The DNA sequence is TGCGCCAGCAGCCAAGATTCCCCCGGGACAAACTTTTATGAAGCTTTCTTT.